A selection of T cell receptor beta chains follows, all from one sample in a study of blood T cell repertoires in COVID-19. Only in-frame clones appear in the TCRdb table, and some are missing; sequencing was by immunoSEQ multiplex PCR. This table holds approximately 440,000 clones, about nine tenths found once. What was sequenced was peripheral blood. Source of these receptors: a woman in her fifties or sixties with COVID-19, enrolled during active disease. Each CDR3 is given with its conserved first and last residue. Each record gives: J gene, V gene, D gene, clone size, CDR3 DNA, CDR3 protein. The D gene is left open where the match is weak. For some rows the clone size is stated as once, few or many, or as a class when expanded; others skip it.

TRBJ2-7	TRBV6-5	TRBD1	.	TGTGCCAGCGGACAACAGGGGGCAAACGAGCAGTACTTC	CASGQQGANEQYF
TRBJ1-1	TRBV3-1/TRBV3-2	.	.	TGTGCCAGCAGCCTCCTAGGTCCGATGAACACTGAAGCTTTCTTT	CASSLLGPMNTEAFF
TRBJ1-6	TRBV5-6	TRBD1	.	TGTGCCAGCAGCACCGGGACAGGGCTATCACCCCTCCACTTT	CASSTGTGLSPLHF
TRBJ2-3	TRBV6-5	.	few	TGTGCCAGCTGGAGGGGGCGCGGAGATACGCAGTATTTT	CASWRGRGDTQYF
TRBJ1-2	TRBV4-2	.	.	TGTGCCAGCAGCCCCCAGGAGGTTGACTATGGCTACACCTTC	CASSPQEVDYGYTF
TRBJ1-2	TRBV6-5	.	.	TGTGCCAGCAGTTACTCGGGCTCCCTGAACTATGGCTACACCTTC	CASSYSGSLNYGYTF
TRBJ1-4	TRBV6-5	.	.	TGTGCCAGCAGCTTGGGCGGGGGTAATGAAAAACTGTTTTTT	CASSLGGGNEKLFF
TRBJ2-1	TRBV5-1	TRBD2	.	TGCGCCAGCAGCGTGACTAGCGGGGGGGTCAATGAGCAGTTCTTC	CASSVTSGGVNEQFF
TRBJ1-2	TRBV7-2	TRBD1	.	TGTGCCAGCTCCGGACAGGCCCACTATGGCTACACCTTC	CASSGQAHYGYTF
TRBJ2-5	TRBV2	.	once	TGTGCCAGCAGTGAAATCAGGGAGACCCAGTACTTC	CASSEIRETQYF
TRBJ1-2	TRBV9	.	.	TGTGCCAGCAGCGAGGGGGAGGGGCTGTATGGCTACACCTTC	CASSEGEGLYGYTF
TRBJ2-7	TRBV19	.	.	TGTGCCAGTAGTGAGAACTACGAGCAGTACTTC	CASSENYEQYF
TRBJ1-1	TRBV6-5	.	.	TGTGCCAGCAGTTATTCCGGAGGGGACACTGAAGCTTTCTTT	CASSYSGGDTEAFF
TRBJ2-5	TRBV4-1	.	.	TGCGCCAGCAGCCACGTCGGTGTGGAGACCCAGTACTTC	CASSHVGVETQYF
TRBJ2-3	TRBV10-1	.	.	TGCGCCAGCAGTGAAGTGGCCCGCACAGATACGCAGTATTTT	CASSEVARTDTQYF
TRBJ2-7	TRBV30	TRBD1	.	TGTGCCTGCCAAAACCCGGGACAGGGAAACGAGCAGTACTTC	CACQNPGQGNEQYF
TRBJ1-4	TRBV3-1/TRBV3-2	.	.	TGTGCCAGCAGCCAAATTATAGGGAGGTCTGATGAAAAACTGTTTTTT	CASSQIIGRSDEKLFF
TRBJ1-1	TRBV5-6	.	.	TGTGCCAGCAGCAAGAGGGCCGGGTCGAACACTGAAGCTTTCTTT	CASSKRAGSNTEAFF
TRBJ2-1	TRBV28	.	.	TGTGCCAGCAGTTTAAGAAGGGGCAATGAGCAGTTCTTC	CASSLRRGNEQFF
TRBJ2-6	TRBV5-1	TRBD1	.	TGCGCCAGCAGCTCGATGGGACAGGGAACCGGGGCCAACGTCCTGACTTTC	CASSSMGQGTGANVLTF
TRBJ1-4	TRBV6-6	.	.	TGTGCCAGCAGTTACGGCGCAGGGTCAACTAATGAAAAACTGTTTTTT	CASSYGAGSTNEKLFF
TRBJ1-1	TRBV5-1	TRBD1	.	TGCGCCAGCAGCTCAGGGGGGTGGAACACTGAAGCTTTCTTT	CASSSGGWNTEAFF
TRBJ1-5	TRBV28	TRBD1	.	TGTGCCAGCAGCCTCTCACAGGGGGTAGGCAATCAGCCCCAGCATTTT	CASSLSQGVGNQPQHF
TRBJ1-3	TRBV28	TRBD1	.	TGTGCCAGCAGTATACAGGGGGCAGGAAACACCATATATTTT	CASSIQGAGNTIYF
TRBJ2-2	TRBV3-1/TRBV3-2	.	.	TGTGCCAGCAGCCAAGTCGGGAACACCGGGGAGCTGTTTTTT	CASSQVGNTGELFF
TRBJ1-5	TRBV23-1	.	.	TGCGCCAGCAGTCCGGCGACAGCCTTTAATCAGCCCCAGCATTTT	CASSPATAFNQPQHF
TRBJ1-3	TRBV7-4	.	.	TGTGCCAGCAGCTTTTTATCCGGGACACTCTCTGGAAACACCATATATTTT	CASSFLSGTLSGNTIYF
TRBJ2-3	TRBV10-3	TRBD2	.	TGTGCCATCAGTGAAGCTCCTGGGCGGGGGGTCACAGATACGCAGTATTTT	CAISEAPGRGVTDTQYF